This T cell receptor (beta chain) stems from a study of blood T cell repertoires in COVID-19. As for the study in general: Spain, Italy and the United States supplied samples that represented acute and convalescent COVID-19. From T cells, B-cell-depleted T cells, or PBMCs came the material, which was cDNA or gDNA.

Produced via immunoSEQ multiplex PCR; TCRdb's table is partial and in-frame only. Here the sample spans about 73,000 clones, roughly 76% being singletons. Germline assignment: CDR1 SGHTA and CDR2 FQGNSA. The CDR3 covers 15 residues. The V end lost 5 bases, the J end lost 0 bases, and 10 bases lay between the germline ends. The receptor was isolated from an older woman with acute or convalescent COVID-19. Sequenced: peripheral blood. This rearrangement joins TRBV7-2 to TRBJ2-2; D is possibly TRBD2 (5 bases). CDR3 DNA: TGTGCCAGCAGCCCCAGCGGAGCGAACACCGGGGAGCTGTTTTTT. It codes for CASSPSGANTGELFF.